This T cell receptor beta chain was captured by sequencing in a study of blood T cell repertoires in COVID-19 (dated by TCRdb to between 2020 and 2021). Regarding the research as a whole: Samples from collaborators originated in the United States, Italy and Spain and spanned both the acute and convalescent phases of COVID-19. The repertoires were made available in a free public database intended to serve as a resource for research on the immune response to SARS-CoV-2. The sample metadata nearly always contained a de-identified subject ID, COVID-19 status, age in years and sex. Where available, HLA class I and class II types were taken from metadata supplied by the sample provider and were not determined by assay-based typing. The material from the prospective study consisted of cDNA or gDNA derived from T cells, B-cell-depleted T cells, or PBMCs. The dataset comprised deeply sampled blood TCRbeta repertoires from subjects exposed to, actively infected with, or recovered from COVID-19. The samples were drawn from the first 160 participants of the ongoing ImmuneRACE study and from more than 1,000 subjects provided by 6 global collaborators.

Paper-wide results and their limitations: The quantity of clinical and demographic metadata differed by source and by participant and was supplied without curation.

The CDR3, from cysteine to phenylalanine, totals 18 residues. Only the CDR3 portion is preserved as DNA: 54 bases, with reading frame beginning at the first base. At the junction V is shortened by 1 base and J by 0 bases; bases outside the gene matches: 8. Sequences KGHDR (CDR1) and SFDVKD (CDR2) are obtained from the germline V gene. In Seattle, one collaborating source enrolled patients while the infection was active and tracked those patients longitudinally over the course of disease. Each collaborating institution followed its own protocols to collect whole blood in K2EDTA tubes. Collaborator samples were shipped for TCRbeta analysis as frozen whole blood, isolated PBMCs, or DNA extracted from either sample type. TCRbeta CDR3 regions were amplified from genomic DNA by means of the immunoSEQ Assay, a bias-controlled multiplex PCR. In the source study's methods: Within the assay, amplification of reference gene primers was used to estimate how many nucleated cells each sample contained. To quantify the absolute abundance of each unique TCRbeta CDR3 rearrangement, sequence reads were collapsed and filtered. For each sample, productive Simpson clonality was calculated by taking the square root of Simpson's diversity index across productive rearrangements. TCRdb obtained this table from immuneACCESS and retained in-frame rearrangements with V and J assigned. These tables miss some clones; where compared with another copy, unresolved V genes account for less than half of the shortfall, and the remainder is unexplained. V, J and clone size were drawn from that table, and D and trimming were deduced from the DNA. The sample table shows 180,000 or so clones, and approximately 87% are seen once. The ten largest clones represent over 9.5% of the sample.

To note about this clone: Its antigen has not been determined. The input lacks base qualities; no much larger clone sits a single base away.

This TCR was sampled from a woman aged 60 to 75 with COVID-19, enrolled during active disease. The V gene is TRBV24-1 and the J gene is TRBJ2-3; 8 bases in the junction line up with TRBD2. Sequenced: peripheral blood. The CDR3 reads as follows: CATSDFDPREGSTDTQYF. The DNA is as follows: TGTGCCACCAGTGATTTCGACCCCCGGGAGGGCAGCACAGATACGCAGTATTTT.